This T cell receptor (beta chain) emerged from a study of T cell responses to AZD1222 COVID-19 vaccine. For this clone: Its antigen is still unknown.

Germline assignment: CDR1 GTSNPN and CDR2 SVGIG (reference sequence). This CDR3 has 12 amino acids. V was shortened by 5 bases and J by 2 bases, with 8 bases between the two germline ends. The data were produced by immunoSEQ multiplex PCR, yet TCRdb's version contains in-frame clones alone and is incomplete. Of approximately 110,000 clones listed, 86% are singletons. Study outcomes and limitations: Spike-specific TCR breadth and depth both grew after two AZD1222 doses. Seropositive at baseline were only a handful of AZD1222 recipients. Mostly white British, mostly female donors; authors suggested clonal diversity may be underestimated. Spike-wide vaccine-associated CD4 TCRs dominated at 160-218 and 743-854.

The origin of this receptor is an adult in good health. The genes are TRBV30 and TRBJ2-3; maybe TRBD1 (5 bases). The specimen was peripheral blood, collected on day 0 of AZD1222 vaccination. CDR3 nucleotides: TGTGCCTGGTCAGGGAACACAGATACGCAGTATTTT. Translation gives CAWSGNTDTQYF.